What follows are 16 T cell receptor beta chains derived from one specimen sequenced in a study of PD-L1 blockade in urothelial cancer. The method was immunoSEQ multiplex PCR; TCRdb's version includes in-frame clones alone and lacks a portion of them. The sample holds around 30,000 clones, 80% to 90% seen once. Time point indicated: peripheral blood 6 weeks after treatment start. The sample here was PBMCs, taken around atezolizumab (anti-PD-L1) treatment. The receptors come from a man between 65 and 85 years old with urothelial cancer.

This rearrangement joins TRBV2 to TRBJ1-1; weak D call: TRBD1 (6 bases). Germline CDR1 reads SNHLY; CDR2 reads FYNNEI. V lost 5 bases, J lost 1 base, and 11 bases lay in between. There are 14 residues in the CDR3. CDR3 sequence reads: CASSSQGGNTEAFF. CDR3 nucleotides: TGTGCCAGCAGTTCCCAAGGGGGGAACACTGAAGCTTTCTTT.

This clone was found a few times. The rearrangement uses TRBV4-3 and TRBJ2-5, with D possibly matching TRBD2 (6 bases). Trimming took off 8 bases at V and 4 bases at J, with 20 bases between the two ends. This CDR3 comprises 15 residues. Germline V gene sequence: CDR1 LGHNA, CDR2 YSLEER. CDR3 residues: CASGGYGQGGETQYF. CDR3 nucleotides: TGCGCCAGCGGAGGATACGGTCAGGGAGGAGAGACCCAGTACTTC.

V is TRBV29-1 and J is TRBJ1-1, with D perhaps matching TRBD1 (5 bases). CDR3 size: 13 residues. Germline values: CDR1 SQVTM, CDR2 ANQGSEA. Between the trimmed V and J ends, which lost 6 bases and 3 bases, there was a span of 14 bases. The CDR3 loop reads CSVARGRDTEAFF. The CDR3 nucleotides read TGCAGCGTCGCCCGGGGGAGGGACACTGAAGCTTTCTTT.

The J gene is TRBJ2-1, the V gene TRBV10-1; the match to TRBD1 covers 8 bases. This CDR3 contains 16 residues. CDR1 and CDR2 (germline): WNHNN, SYGVQD (reference sequence). V gave up 3 bases and J gave up 4 bases; unmatched junction bases: 8. In DNA form, the CDR3 reads TGCGCCAGCAGTGAACAGGACAGGGAGGAATACAATGAGCAGTTCTTC. This sequence encodes CASSEQDREEYNEQFF.

This clone appeared a single time. The genes are TRBV5-4 and TRBJ2-2; 7 nucleotides align to TRBD1. This CDR3 has 17 residues. Per the germline V gene, CDR1 is SGHNT and CDR2 is YYREEE (reference sequence). The V gene end was trimmed by 0 bases and the J gene end by 1 base; junction bases not matched to a gene: 6. The DNA of the CDR3 is TGTGCCAGCAGCTTGGGGCGAAGGACAGGGAACACCGGGGAGCTGTTTTTT. Translation gives CASSLGRRTGNTGELFF.

CDR3 amino acids: CASSLAARVAGAWEQFF. The CDR3 DNA is TGTGCCAGCAGCTTGGCCGCTAGGGTAGCGGGAGCCTGGGAGCAGTTCTTC. This chain connects TRBV5-6 to TRBJ2-1; 9 bases line up with TRBD2. The junction had 14 bases not matched to a gene; V was cut back by 0 bases and J by 10 bases. The CDR3 is 17 residues long. Germline CDR1 is SGHDT and CDR2 is YYEEEE. Complete variable domain (other parts from reference TRBV5-6 and TRBJ2-1): DAGVTQSPTHLIKTRGQQVTLRCSPKSGHDTVSWYQQALGQGPQFIFQYYEEEERQRGNFPDRFSGHQFPNYSSELNVNALLLGDSALYLCASSLAARVAGAWEQFFGPGTRLTVL.

V gene TRBV7-2 combines with J gene TRBJ2-5; 12 nucleotides agree with TRBD2. The CDR3 sequence is 17 residues long. Trimming at V came to 5 bases and at J to 4 bases, leaving 11 bases not matched to a gene. The germline V gene has CDR1 SGHTA and CDR2 FQGNSA. The CDR3 is CASSKRTSGMAGETQYF. DNA of the CDR3: TGTGCCAGCAGCAAGAGGACTAGCGGGATGGCGGGAGAGACCCAGTACTTC.

The chain couples TRBV5-1 to TRBJ2-5; perhaps TRBD1 as D (7 bases). The CDR3 consists of 15 residues. Deletions cut 4 bases from V and 0 bases from J, with 13 bases between. Germline assignment: CDR1 SGHRS and CDR2 YFSETQ. The CDR3 here is CASSRGDRYQETQYF. CDR3 in DNA: TGCGCCAGCAGCAGGGGGGACAGATACCAAGAGACCCAGTACTTC. Combining the CDR3 with reference TRBV5-1 and TRBJ2-5 gives the whole variable domain KAGVTQTPRYLIKTRGQQVTLSCSPISGHRSVSWYQQTPGQGLQFLFEYFSETQRNKGNFPGRFSGRQFSNSRSEMNVSTLELGDSALYLCASSRGDRYQETQYFGPGTRLLVL.

This clone showed up just a few times. The rearrangement links TRBV5-5 to TRBJ2-7, with a possible D match to TRBD2 (5 bases). V was shortened by 6 bases and J by 6 bases, with 16 bases between the two germline ends. This CDR3 has 13 amino acids. Germline V CDR1 and CDR2: SGHKS, YYEKEE (reference sequence). The CDR3 nucleotides read TGTGCCAGCACCCCGGCTCACGGGGTCGAGCAGTACTTC. Translating gives CASTPAHGVEQYF.

The chain couples TRBV28 to TRBJ2-1, with 11 positions matching TRBD2. After removal of 7 bases from V and 5 bases from J, the junction contained 7 bases not matched to a gene. The length of the CDR3 is 15 residues. The V gene's germline CDR1 is MDHEN and CDR2 SYDVKM. CDR3 bases: TGTGCCAGCAACATACTAGCGGGAGACCACAATGAGCAGTTCTTC. This translates into CASNILAGDHNEQFF.

The rearrangement uses TRBV12-5 and TRBJ2-2, with D possibly matching TRBD1 (5 bases). Per germline, CDR1 LGHNT and CDR2 FRNRAP. The V end was cut by 6 bases, the J end by 0 bases, with 14 bases between. This CDR3 contains 16 residues. CDR3 sequence reads: CASGPDRPSNTGELFF. DNA for the CDR3: TGTGCTAGTGGACCCGACAGACCCTCGAACACCGGGGAGCTGTTTTTT.

This clone came up once. The chain is built from TRBV7-2 and TRBJ1-5; D gene uncertain. CDR1 and CDR2 (germline): SGHTA, FQGNSA. The CDR3 is 14 amino acids. Trimming cost V 2 bases and J 6 bases, with 11 bases left between them. CDR3 in amino acids: CASSLMSVLQPQHF. The CDR3 nucleotides read TGTGCCAGCAGCTTAATGTCGGTTCTTCAGCCCCAGCATTTT.

The rearrangement joins TRBV10-3 to TRBJ2-2, with D possibly TRBD2 on 6 matching bases. V lost 4 bases to trimming and J lost 5 bases, with 17 bases between them. The CDR3 is made up of 16 amino acids. Per the germline V gene, CDR1 is ENHRY and CDR2 is SYGVKD. The CDR3 coding sequence is TGTGCCATCAGTGGCGTCCCCGGGGGTGGAACCGGGGAGCTGTTTTTT. This gives the protein CAISGVPGGGTGELFF.

J is TRBJ2-5 and V is TRBV7-2, with D perhaps TRBD1 (5 bases). This CDR3 spans 13 amino acids. V lost 2 bases and J lost 2, with 6 bases in between. Per germline, CDR1 SGHTA and CDR2 FQGNSA. Here the CDR3 reads CASSLSGQETQYF. DNA of the CDR3: TGTGCCAGCAGCTTATCAGGGCAAGAGACCCAGTACTTC.

This chain connects TRBV5-1 to TRBJ2-1, with 8 bases aligning to TRBD1. The germline V gene has CDR1 SGHRS and CDR2 YFSETQ. The CDR3 extends over 16 amino acids. Trimming at V came to 3 bases and at J to 7 bases, leaving 12 bases not matched to a gene. CDR3: CASSWSPGGENNEQFF. The CDR3 region has the DNA TGCGCCAGCAGCTGGAGCCCAGGGGGCGAAAATAATGAGCAGTTCTTC.

The chain employs TRBV4-1 and TRBJ2-2, with D perhaps matching TRBD2 (7 bases). The CDR3 totals 15 residues. CDR1 and CDR2 (germline): MGHRA, YSYEKL. V was trimmed by 4 bases and J by 4 bases, leaving 13 bases between them. The CDR3 region is CASSREGGLTGELFF. The CDR3 nucleotides read TGCGCCAGCAGCCGCGAGGGGGGGCTCACCGGGGAGCTGTTTTTT.